This T cell receptor beta chain was identified in a study of T cell responses to AZD1222 COVID-19 vaccine. The germline gives CDR1 MNHEY, CDR2 SVGAGI. With 10 bases removed from V and 3 bases from J, the gap between germline ends came to 12 bases. There are 12 residues in the CDR3. Assay: immunoSEQ multiplex PCR; the TCRdb copy retains only in-frame clones and omits some. The sample has over 150,000 clones, 90% seen once. The chain carries TRBV6-5 and TRBJ1-2; D gene uncertain. The sample in question was peripheral blood, obtained on day 0 of AZD1222 vaccination. The sequence was obtained from an adult in good health. CDR3 loop: CATNPGDYGYTF. The CDR3 DNA sequence: TGTGCCACCAACCCCGGGGACTATGGCTACACCTTC.